The clone carrying this T cell receptor beta chain was observed a few times. Template material for amplifying TCR beta CDR3 regions consisted of RNA transcripts. First-round RT-PCR targeting the TCR CDR3 was performed with the HTBI primer set. In TCRdb, the multiplex PCR reads were re-called with MiXCR into one record per CDR3 protein. The top ten clones hold just under 40% of a sample with approximately 300,000 distinct CDR3 sequences, around 20% of them seen once. This record comes from a study of T cells in Graves' hyperthyroidism and ophthalmopathy. In germline, CDR1 is MDHEN, CDR2 SYDVKM. The CDR3 is 15 residues long. The germline V and J ends were trimmed by 5 bases and 5 bases, with 15 bases remaining between them.

The rearrangement joins TRBV28 to TRBJ2-2; D is perhaps TRBD2 (6 bases). The TCR sequence derives from a man aged 45-65 years with Graves' ophthalmopathy. The sequencing input was blood. This CDR3 reads CASSKSGTRTGELFF. The CDR3 DNA reads TGTGCCAGCAGTAAATCCGGGACTCGTACCGGGGAGCTGTTTTTT.